This T cell receptor (beta chain) is drawn from a study of T cells in Graves' hyperthyroidism and ophthalmopathy. Study-wide points: Stable hyperthyroidism was told apart from ophthalmopathy by a model built on 13 V-J features.

This clonotype was seen many times. Its antigen is undetermined. CDR3 length: 16 residues. Germline values: CDR1 LNHDA, CDR2 SQIVND (reference sequence). V lost 1 base and J lost 0, with 10 bases in between. RNA transcripts served as the template for amplifying TCR beta CDR3 regions. HTBI primers were employed in a first-round RT-PCR of the TCR CDR3. TCRdb used MiXCR to reprocess the multiplex PCR reads, holding one entry per CDR3 protein. The table includes fewer than 55,000 distinct CDR3 sequences, around 55% detected once. Sequencing input: peripheral blood or thyroid tissue (not recorded which). The genes are TRBV19 and TRBJ1-5; D is uncertain. This sequence originates from a man younger than 30 with Graves' hyperthyroidism. The CDR3 region has the DNA TGTGCCAGTAGTATAGTACAGACGTATAGCAATCAGCCCCAGCATTTT. Translated: CASSIVQTYSNQPQHF. The full variable domain, in which reference TRBV19 and TRBJ1-5 provide the parts outside the CDR3, is DGGITQSPKYLFRKEGQNVTLSCEQNLNHDAMYWYRQDPGQGLRLIYYSQIVNDFQKGDIAEGYSVSREKKESFPLTVTSAQKNPTAFYLCASSIVQTYSNQPQHFGDGTRLSIL.